This TCR beta chain comes out of a study of T-cell reconstitution after alpha-beta-depleted transplantation in children. The CDR3 loop spans 16 amino acids. The V end lost 5 bases, the J end lost 6 bases, and 21 bases lay between the germline ends. The germline V gene encodes CDR1 SGHVS and CDR2 FQNEAQ. At least ten counts were recorded for this clonotype. Its antigen is not known. Study results and caveats: The main origin of T-cell counts and diversity one year after transplant was newly produced T cells.

Preparation of the TCRbeta library involved a method that used unique molecular identifiers. TCRdb recomputed calls from the PCR reads with MiXCR, one row per CDR3 protein. The sample lists around 300,000 distinct CDR3 sequences; almost 8% were seen once. Sample: peripheral blood, taken 360 days after TCRalphabeta/CD19-depleted stem cell transplant. This receptor was obtained from a female patient younger than 10 who had a stem cell transplant for Fanconi anemia, so the T cells may come from the graft donor. The V and J genes are TRBV7-8 and TRBJ2-3; tentative D call: TRBD2 (7 bases). CDR3 residues: CASSPFNGGASDTQYF. The CDR3 coding sequence is TGTGCCAGCAGCCCATTTAATGGGGGGGCAAGCGATACGCAGTATTTT. Using reference TRBV7-8 and TRBJ2-3 for the parts outside the CDR3, the full variable domain is GAGVSQSPRYKVAKRGQDVALRCDPISGHVSLFWYQQALGQGPEFLTYFQNEAQLDKSGLPSDRFFAERPEGSVSTLKIQRTQQEDSAVYLCASSPFNGGASDTQYFGPGTRLTVL.